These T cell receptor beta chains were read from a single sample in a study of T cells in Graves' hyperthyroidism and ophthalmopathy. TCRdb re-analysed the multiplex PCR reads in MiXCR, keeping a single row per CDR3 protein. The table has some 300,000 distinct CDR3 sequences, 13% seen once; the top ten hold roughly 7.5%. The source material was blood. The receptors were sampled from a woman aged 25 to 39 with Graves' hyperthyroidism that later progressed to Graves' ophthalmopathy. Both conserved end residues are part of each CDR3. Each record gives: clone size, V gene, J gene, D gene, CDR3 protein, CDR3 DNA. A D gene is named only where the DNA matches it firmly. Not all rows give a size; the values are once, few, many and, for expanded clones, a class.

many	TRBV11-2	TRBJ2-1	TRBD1	CASSPRTGGNEQFF	TGTGCCAGCAGCCCGAGGACAGGGGGGAATGAGCAGTTCTTC
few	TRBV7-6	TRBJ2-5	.	CASSLTPTQETQYF	TGTGCCAGCAGCTTAACGCCCACCCAAGAGACCCAGTACTTC
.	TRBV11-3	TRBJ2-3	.	CASSLNLHGTQYF	TGTGCCAGCAGCTTAAACCTACACGGTACGCAGTATTTT
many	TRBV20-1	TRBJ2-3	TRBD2	CSARLADTDTQYF	TGCAGTGCTAGACTAGCGGACACAGATACGCAGTATTTT
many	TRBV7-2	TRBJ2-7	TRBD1	CASRSTGGAEEQYF	TGTGCCAGCAGATCGACAGGGGGCGCGGAGGAGCAGTACTTC
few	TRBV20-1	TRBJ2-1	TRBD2	CSARDPGTSGGGEWNEQFF	TGCAGTGCTAGAGATCCCGGGACTAGCGGAGGTGGAGAATGGAATGAGCAGTTCTTC
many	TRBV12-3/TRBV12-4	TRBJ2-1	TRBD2	CASGGDGAEQFF	TGTGCCAGCGGGGGGGACGGAGCTGAGCAGTTCTTC
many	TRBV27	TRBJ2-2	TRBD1	CASRGQGATGELFF	TGTGCCAGCAGGGGACAGGGGGCCACCGGGGAGCTGTTTTTT
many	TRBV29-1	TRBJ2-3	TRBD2	CSVDPPSGTTDTQYF	TGCAGCGTTGACCCGCCTAGCGGGACAACAGATACGCAGTATTTT
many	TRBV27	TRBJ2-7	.	CASSPELVWRYEQYF	TGTGCCAGCAGCCCCGAATTGGTGTGGCGCTACGAGCAGTACTTC
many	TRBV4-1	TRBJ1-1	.	CASSPMNRGNTEAFF	TGCGCCAGCAGCCCCATGAATCGGGGGAACACTGAAGCTTTCTTT
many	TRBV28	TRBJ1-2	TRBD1	CASGQGYGYTF	TGTGCCAGCGGACAGGGATATGGCTACACCTTC
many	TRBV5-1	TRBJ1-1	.	CASSFGAQNTEAFF	TGCGCCAGCAGCTTTGGGGCCCAGAACACTGAAGCTTTCTTT
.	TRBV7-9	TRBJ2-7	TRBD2	CASSLEREGGEQYF	TGTGCCAGCAGCTTAGAGCGGGAGGGAGGCGAGCAGTACTTC
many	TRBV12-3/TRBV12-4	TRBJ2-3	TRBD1	CASSFNSGGDTQYF	TGTGCCAGCAGTTTTAACTCAGGGGGAGATACGCAGTATTTT
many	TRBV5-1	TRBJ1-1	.	CASSLNGANTEAFF	TGCGCCAGCAGCTTGAACGGGGCGAACACTGAAGCTTTCTTT
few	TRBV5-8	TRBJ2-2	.	CASAFQTATGELFF	TGTGCCAGCGCGTTTCAGACTGCGACCGGGGAGCTGTTTTTT
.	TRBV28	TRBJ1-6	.	CASSLFDNNSPLHF	TGTGCCAGCAGTTTATTCGACAATAATTCACCCCTCCACTTT
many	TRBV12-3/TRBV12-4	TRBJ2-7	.	CASSEWGDEQYF	TGTGCCAGCAGTGAGTGGGGGGACGAGCAGTACTTC
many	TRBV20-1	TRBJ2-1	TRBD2	CSAPPSGRYNEQFF	TGCAGTGCTCCACCTAGCGGGAGGTACAATGAGCAGTTCTTC
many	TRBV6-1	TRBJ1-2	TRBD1	CASSYGDSRGYTF	TGTGCCAGCTCCTACGGGGACAGTAGAGGCTACACCTTC
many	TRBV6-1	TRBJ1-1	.	CASSPEDQVNTEAFF	TGTGCCAGCAGTCCCGAAGATCAGGTGAACACTGAAGCTTTCTTT
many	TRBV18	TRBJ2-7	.	CASSPHRTSYEQYF	TGTGCCAGCTCACCGCACAGGACCTCCTACGAGCAGTACTTC
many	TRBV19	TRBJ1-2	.	CASSILEGSYGYTF	TGTGCCAGTAGTATTCTAGAAGGGAGCTATGGCTACACCTTC
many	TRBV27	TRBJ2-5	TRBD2	CASSPHFAGGLQETQYF	TGTGCCAGCAGTCCCCATTTTGCGGGAGGGCTACAAGAGACCCAGTACTTC
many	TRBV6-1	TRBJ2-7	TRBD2	CASSNRGLAEQYF	TGTGCCAGCAGTAACAGGGGACTAGCAGAGCAGTACTTC
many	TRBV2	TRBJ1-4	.	CASSSQPGQGEKLFF	TGTGCCAGCAGTTCCCAACCGGGACAAGGAGAAAAACTGTTTTTT
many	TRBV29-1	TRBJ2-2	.	CSVVNTGELFF	TGCAGCGTTGTTAACACCGGGGAGCTGTTTTTT
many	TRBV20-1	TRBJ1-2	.	CSASLFLASYYGYTF	TGCAGTGCTAGTTTGTTCTTGGCCTCCTACTATGGCTACACCTTC
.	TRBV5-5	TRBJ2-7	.	CASSPAPDEQYF	TGTGCCAGCAGTCCCGCCCCGGATGAGCAGTACTTC
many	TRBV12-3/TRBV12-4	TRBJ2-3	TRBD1	CATESPGQNAYDTQYF	TGTGCCACCGAATCCCCGGGACAGAACGCCTATGATACGCAGTATTTT
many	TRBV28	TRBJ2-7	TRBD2	CASRTSGSYEQYF	TGTGCCAGCCGTACTAGCGGGAGTTACGAGCAGTACTTC
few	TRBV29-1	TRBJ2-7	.	CSVEDSYEQYF	TGCAGCGTTGAAGACAGCTACGAGCAGTACTTC
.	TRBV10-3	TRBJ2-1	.	CAISERRNEQFF	TGTGCCATCAGTGAAAGGCGGAATGAGCAGTTCTTC
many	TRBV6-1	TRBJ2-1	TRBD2	CASRSGGLYNEQFF	TGTGCCAGCAGGAGCGGGGGGCTCTACAATGAGCAGTTCTTC
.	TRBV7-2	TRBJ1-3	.	CVSRPPGVRSGNTIYF	TGTGTCAGCAGGCCCCCGGGGGTTCGGTCTGGAAACACCATATATTTT
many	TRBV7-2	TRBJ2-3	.	CASRTGWSTDTQYF	TGTGCCAGCAGGACCGGGTGGTCGACGGATACGCAGTATTTT
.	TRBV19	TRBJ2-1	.	CASSIDLRTGYHEQFF	TGTGCCAGTAGTATAGACCTTCGAACAGGGTATCATGAGCAGTTCTTC
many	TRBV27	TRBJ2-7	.	CASSLTVPSSYEQYF	TGTGCCAGCAGTCTTACAGTCCCGAGCTCCTACGAGCAGTACTTC
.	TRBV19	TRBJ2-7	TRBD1	CASSRDRGIYEQYF	TGTGCCAGTTCCCGGGACAGGGGGATCTACGAGCAGTACTTC
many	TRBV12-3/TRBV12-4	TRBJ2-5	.	CASSLLRLQETQYF	TGTGCCAGCAGTTTATTACGATTACAAGAGACCCAGTACTTC
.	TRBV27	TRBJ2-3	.	CASNLPAVPDTQYF	TGTGCCAGCAATCTACCGGCAGTCCCAGATACGCAGTATTTT
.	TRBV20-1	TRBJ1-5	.	CSAREPDSYQPQHF	TGCAGTGCTAGAGAACCGGACTCATATCAGCCCCAGCATTTT
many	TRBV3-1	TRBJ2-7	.	CASSHLGLDEQYF	TGTGCCAGCAGCCATTTGGGTCTTGACGAGCAGTACTTC
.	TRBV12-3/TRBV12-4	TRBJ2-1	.	CASSLRRLGEQFF	TGTGCCAGCAGTTTAAGGAGATTGGGTGAGCAGTTCTTC
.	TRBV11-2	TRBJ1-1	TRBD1	CASSSDRGTEAFF	TGTGCCAGCAGCTCGGACAGGGGCACTGAAGCTTTCTTT
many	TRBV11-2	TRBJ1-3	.	CASSPGRWSSGNTIYF	TGTGCCAGCAGCCCGGGACGGTGGAGCTCTGGAAACACCATATATTTT
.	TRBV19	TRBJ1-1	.	CASSIGPRGTEAFF	TGTGCCAGTAGTATAGGACCAAGGGGAACTGAAGCTTTCTTT
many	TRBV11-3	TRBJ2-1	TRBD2	CASSHGLADNNEQFF	TGTGCCAGCAGCCACGGACTAGCGGACAACAATGAGCAGTTCTTC
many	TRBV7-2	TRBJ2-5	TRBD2	CASSTGGTSRFQETQYF	TGTGCCAGCAGCACGGGGGGGACTAGCCGCTTCCAAGAGACCCAGTACTTC
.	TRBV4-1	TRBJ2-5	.	CASSQAYRSVQETQYF	TGCGCCAGCAGCCAAGCCTACCGGTCGGTCCAAGAGACCCAGTACTTC
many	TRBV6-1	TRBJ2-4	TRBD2	CASSEVLAGGAKNIQYF	TGTGCCAGCAGTGAAGTGCTAGCGGGAGGTGCCAAAAACATTCAGTACTTC
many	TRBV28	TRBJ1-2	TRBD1	CASSSTGTGAFGYTF	TGTGCCAGCAGCTCCACCGGGACAGGGGCATTTGGCTACACCTTC
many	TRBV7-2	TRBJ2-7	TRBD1	CASSLGTGSDEQYF	TGTGCCAGCAGCCTGGGGACAGGGTCTGACGAGCAGTACTTC
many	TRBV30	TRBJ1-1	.	CAWRSSEAFF	TGTGCCTGGAGAAGTAGTGAAGCTTTCTTT
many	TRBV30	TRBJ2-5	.	CAWSTGTETQYF	TGTGCCTGGAGTACGGGGACGGAGACCCAGTACTTC
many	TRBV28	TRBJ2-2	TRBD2	CAIQNRDYNTGELFF	TGTGCCATCCAAAACCGGGACTACAACACCGGGGAGCTGTTTTTT
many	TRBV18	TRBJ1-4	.	CASSPRESGNEKLFF	TGTGCCAGCTCACCGAGGGAATCGGGTAATGAAAAACTGTTTTTT
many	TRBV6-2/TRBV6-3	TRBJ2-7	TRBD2	CASRAGASNEQYF	TGTGCCAGCAGAGCGGGAGCTTCCAACGAGCAGTACTTC